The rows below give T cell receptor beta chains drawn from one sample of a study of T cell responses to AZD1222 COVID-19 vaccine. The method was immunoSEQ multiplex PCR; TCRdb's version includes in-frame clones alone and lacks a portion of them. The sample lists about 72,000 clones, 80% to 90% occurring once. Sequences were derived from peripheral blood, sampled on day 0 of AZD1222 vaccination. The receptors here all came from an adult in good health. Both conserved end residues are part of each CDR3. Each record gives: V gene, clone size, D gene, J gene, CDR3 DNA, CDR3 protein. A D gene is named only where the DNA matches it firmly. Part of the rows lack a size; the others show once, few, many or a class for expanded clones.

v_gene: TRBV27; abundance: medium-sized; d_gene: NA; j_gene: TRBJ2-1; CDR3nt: TGTGCCAGCAGTTTATCAGAGGAGAATGAGCAGTTCTTC; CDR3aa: CASSLSEENEQFF
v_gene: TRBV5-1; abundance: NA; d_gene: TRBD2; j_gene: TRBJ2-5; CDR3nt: TGCGCCAGCAGCCGGCGGACTAGCGAACAAGAGACCCAGTACTTC; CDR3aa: CASSRRTSEQETQYF
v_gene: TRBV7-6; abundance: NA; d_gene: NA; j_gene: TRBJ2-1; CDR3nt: TGTGCCAGCAGCTCCGGCAAAATTTACAATGAGCAGTTCTTC; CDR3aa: CASSSGKIYNEQFF
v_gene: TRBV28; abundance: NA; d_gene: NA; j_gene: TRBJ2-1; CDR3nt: TGTGCCAGCAGGTTAGAGTACAATGAGCAGTTCTTC; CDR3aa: CASRLEYNEQFF
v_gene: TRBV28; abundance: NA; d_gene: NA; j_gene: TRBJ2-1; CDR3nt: TGTGCCAGCAGTTATCTTGAAGAGCAGTTCTTC; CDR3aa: CASSYLEEQFF
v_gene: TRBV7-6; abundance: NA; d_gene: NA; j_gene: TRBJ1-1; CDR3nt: TGTGCCAGCAGCTCCCTGGGGACCACTGAAGCTTTCTTT; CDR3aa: CASSSLGTTEAFF
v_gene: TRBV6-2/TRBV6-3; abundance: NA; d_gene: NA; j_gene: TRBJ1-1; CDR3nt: TGTGCCAGCAGTTACGATGTACGGAGGATGAACACTGAAGCTTTCTTT; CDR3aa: CASSYDVRRMNTEAFF
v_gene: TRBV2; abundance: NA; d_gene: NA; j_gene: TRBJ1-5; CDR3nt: TGTGCCAGCAGTGAGGTTAGGGCCGATCAGCCCCAGCATTTT; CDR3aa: CASSEVRADQPQHF
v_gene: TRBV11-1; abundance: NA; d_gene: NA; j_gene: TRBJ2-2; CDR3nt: TGTGCCAGCAGCTTAGGTGGAGATTCGAACACCGGGGAGCTGTTTTTT; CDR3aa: CASSLGGDSNTGELFF
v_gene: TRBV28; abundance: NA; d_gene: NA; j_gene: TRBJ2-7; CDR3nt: TGTGCCAGCAGTTTAAGGGATCTACGCGAGCAGTACTTC; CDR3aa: CASSLRDLREQYF
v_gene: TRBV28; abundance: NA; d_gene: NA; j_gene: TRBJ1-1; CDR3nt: TGTGCCAGCAGTGAACCGGGACACGGCACTGAAGCTTTCTTT; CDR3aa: CASSEPGHGTEAFF
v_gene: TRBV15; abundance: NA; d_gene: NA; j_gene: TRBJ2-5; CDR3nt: TGTGCCACCAGCAGAGATGGTCGGCAAGAGACCCAGTACTTC; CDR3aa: CATSRDGRQETQYF
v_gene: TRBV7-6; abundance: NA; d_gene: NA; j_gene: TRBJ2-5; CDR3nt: TGTGCCAGCAGCTTAGCCCATGGGGGGCCGGAGACCCAGTACTTC; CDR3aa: CASSLAHGGPETQYF
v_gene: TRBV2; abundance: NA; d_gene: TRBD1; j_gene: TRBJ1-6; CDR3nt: TGTGCCAGCAGGAGGGACAGTGCTGATTCACCCCTCCACTTT; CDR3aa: CASRRDSADSPLHF
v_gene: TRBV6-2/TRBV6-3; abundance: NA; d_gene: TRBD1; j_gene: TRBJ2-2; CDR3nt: TGTGCCAGCAGTTACGCACAGACAGGGTCCACCGGGGAGCTGTTTTTT; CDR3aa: CASSYAQTGSTGELFF
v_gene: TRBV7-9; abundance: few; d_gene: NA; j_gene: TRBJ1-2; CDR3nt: TGTGCCAGCAGCCCCCGCGGAGCGATTTATGGCTACACCTTC; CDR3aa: CASSPRGAIYGYTF
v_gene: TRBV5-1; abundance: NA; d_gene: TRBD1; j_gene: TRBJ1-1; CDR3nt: TGCGCCAGCAGCTCCACAGGGGGGAGGAACACTGAAGCTTTCTTT; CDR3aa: CASSSTGGRNTEAFF
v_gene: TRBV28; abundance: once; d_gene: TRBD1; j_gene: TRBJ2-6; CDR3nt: TGTGCCAGCAGTTTGGGGGAAACAGGGGTAGGGGCCAACGTCCTGACTTTC; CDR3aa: CASSLGETGVGANVLTF
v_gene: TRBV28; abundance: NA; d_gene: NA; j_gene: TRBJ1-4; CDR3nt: TGTGCCAGCAAGACTAGTCGGGGGACTAATGAAAAACTGTTTTTT; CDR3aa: CASKTSRGTNEKLFF
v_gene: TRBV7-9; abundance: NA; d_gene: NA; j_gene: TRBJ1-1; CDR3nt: TGTGCCAGCAGCTTAAAAAACACTGAAGCTTTCTTT; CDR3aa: CASSLKNTEAFF
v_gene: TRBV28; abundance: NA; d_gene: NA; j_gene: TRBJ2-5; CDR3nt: TGTGCCAGCAGCCTGGGTATAAGGGGAAGGGAGACCCAGTACTTC; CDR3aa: CASSLGIRGRETQYF
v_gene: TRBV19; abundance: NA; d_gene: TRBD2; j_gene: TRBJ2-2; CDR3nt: TGTGCCAGTGCTCTCTATAGCGGGACTGGCGGGGAGCTGTTTTTT; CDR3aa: CASALYSGTGGELFF
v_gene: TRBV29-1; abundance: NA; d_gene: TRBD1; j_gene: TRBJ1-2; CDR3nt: TGCAGCGCTCCACAGGGGGACTATGGCTACACCTTC; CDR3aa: CSAPQGDYGYTF
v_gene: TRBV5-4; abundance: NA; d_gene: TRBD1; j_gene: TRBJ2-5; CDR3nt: TGTGCCAGCAGCTTAAATGCTGGGACAGGGGAGAGTGAGACCCAGTACTTC; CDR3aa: CASSLNAGTGESETQYF
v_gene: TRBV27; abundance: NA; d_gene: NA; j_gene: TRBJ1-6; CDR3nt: TGTGCCAGCAGTATCAATAATTCACCCCTCCACTTT; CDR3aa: CASSINNSPLHF
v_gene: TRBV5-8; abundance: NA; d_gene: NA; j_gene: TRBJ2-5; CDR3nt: TGTGCCAGCAGCTTGGGTCCGAGGGAGACCCAGTACTTC; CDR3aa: CASSLGPRETQYF
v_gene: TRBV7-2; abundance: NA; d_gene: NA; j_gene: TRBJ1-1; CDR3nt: TGTGCCAGCAGCTCGGGGGCTGAAGCTTTCTTT; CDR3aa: CASSSGAEAFF
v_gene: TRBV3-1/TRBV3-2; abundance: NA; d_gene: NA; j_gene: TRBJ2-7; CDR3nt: TGTGCCAGCAGCCAAGGTGGGGACCCCTACGAGCAGTACTTC; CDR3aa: CASSQGGDPYEQYF
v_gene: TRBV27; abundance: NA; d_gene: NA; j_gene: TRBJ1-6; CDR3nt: TGTGCCAGGTCCGCAGGGTCGAGCTCCTATAATTCACCCCTCCACTTT; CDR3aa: CARSAGSSSYNSPLHF
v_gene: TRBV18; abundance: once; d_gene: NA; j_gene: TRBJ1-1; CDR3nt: TGTGCCAGCTCACAGACGACGGGAGGCACTGAAGCTTTCTTT; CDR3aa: CASSQTTGGTEAFF
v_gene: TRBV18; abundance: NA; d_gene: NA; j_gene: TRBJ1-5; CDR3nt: TGTGCCAGCTCACTTCAGGACACCAGACAGCCCCAGCATTTT; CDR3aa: CASSLQDTRQPQHF